This TCR beta chain was sequenced in a study of T cell changes during pregnancy in multiple sclerosis. The J segment lost 5 bases and the V segment lost 5 bases, leaving 6 bases of the junction unmatched. The CDR3 sequence is 15 residues long. The germline V gene encodes CDR1 SGHAT and CDR2 FQNNGV. Here immunoSEQ multiplex PCR was the method, and the copy in TCRdb shows in-frame clones only, minus some. Among about 75,000 clones listed, over 80% were seen once. The V and J genes are TRBV11-2 and TRBJ2-7, with 13 bases lining up with TRBD2. This sequence originates from a female donor with multiple sclerosis, enrolled in a pregnancy study. The source material was CD4+ T cells from peripheral blood mononuclear cells, sampled before pregnancy. CDR3 DNA sequence: TGTGCCAGCAGCCCAGGGACTAGCGGGACCGACGAGCAGTACTTC. This gives the protein CASSPGTSGTDEQYF.